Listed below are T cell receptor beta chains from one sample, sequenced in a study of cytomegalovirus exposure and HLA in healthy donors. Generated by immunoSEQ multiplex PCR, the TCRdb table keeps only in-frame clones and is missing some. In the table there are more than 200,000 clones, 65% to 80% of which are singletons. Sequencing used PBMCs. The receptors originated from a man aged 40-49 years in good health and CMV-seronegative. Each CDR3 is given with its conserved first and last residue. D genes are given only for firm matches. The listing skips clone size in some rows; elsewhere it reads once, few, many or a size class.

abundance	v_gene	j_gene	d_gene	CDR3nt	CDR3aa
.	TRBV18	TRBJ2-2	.	TGTGCCAGCTCACCCTCGAACACCGGGGAGCTGTTTTTT	CASSPSNTGELFF
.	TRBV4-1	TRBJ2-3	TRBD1	TGCGCCAGCAGACCTCTTTTGGGACAGGGAAGTGACGATACGCAGTATTTT	CASRPLLGQGSDDTQYF
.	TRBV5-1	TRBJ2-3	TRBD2	TGCGCCAGCAGCTTTTGGGCGGGAGCCGGCGATACGCAGTATTTT	CASSFWAGAGDTQYF
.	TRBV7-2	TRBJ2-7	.	TGTGCCAGCAGCTTAGACACCTTCTACGAGCAGTACTTC	CASSLDTFYEQYF
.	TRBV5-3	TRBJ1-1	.	TGTGCCAGAAGCCGCTTTTTTGAGGATGAGGAGACTGAAGCTTTCTTT	CARSRFFEDEETEAFF
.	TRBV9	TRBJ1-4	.	TGTGCCAGCAGCGTAGGAGTCGGTGAAAAACTGTTTTTT	CASSVGVGEKLFF
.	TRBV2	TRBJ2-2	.	TGTGCCAGCAGTTTCCCCCTAGCTAGCGGGGAGCTGTTTTTT	CASSFPLASGELFF
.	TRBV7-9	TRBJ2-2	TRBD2	TGTGCCAGCAGCTTCCTGGCGGGGGGCACCGGGGAGCTGTTTTTT	CASSFLAGGTGELFF
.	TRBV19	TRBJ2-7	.	TGTGCCAGTAGTATAGGGCAGGGGTACGAGCAGTACTTC	CASSIGQGYEQYF
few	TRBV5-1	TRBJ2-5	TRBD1	TGCGCCAGCAGCCCTACAGGGGGCGGGGAGACCCAGTACTTC	CASSPTGGGETQYF
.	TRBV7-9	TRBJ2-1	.	TGTGCCAGCAGCCCCGGGGGTAACAATGAGCAGTTCTTC	CASSPGGNNEQFF
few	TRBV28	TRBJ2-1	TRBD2	TGTGCCAGCCGAAAACTAGCGGCCTACAATGAGCAGTTCTTC	CASRKLAAYNEQFF